These 7 T cell receptor beta chains came from one sample sequenced in a study of blood T cell repertoires in COVID-19. Profiled with immunoSEQ multiplex PCR; TCRdb holds only in-frame clones, not every one. In the table there are over 85,000 clones, roughly 90% of which are singletons. The sample comprised peripheral blood. The receptors were sampled from a male donor with acute or convalescent COVID-19.

This clone was observed a handful of times. This chain connects TRBV5-1 to TRBJ1-1, with D maybe TRBD1 (5 bases). The germline CDR1 and CDR2 sequences are SGHRS and YFSETQ. The CDR3 covers 12 residues. V was cut by 2 bases and J by 4 bases, with 6 bases left in between. The CDR3 nucleotides are TGCGCCAGCAGCTTCCAGGGCACTGAAGCTTTCTTT. Protein product: CASSFQGTEAFF.

This rearrangement joins TRBV11-2 to TRBJ1-2, with 9 nucleotides matching TRBD1. This CDR3 contains 15 residues. Germline assignment: CDR1 SGHAT and CDR2 FQNNGV. The junction had 12 bases not matched to a gene; V was cut back by 5 bases and J by 8 bases. As DNA, the CDR3 is TGTGCCAGCAGCCGATCCGGGACAGGGACTCAAGGCTACACCTTC. Translated, it gives CASSRSGTGTQGYTF.

The rearrangement joins TRBV27 to TRBJ2-1; no reliable D call. Germline loops: CDR1 MNHEY, CDR2 SMNVEV (reference sequence). V was trimmed by 5 bases and J by 0 bases, leaving 17 bases between them. There are 17 residues in the CDR3. CDR3 loop: CASSINPPGSSYNEQFF. The CDR3 DNA reads as TGTGCCAGCAGTATCAATCCCCCGGGTAGCTCCTACAATGAGCAGTTCTTC.

The CDR3 DNA sequence: TGTGCCAGCAGTCGGGGACTAGCGGGGACCGATGAGCAGTTCTTC. This translates into CASSRGLAGTDEQFF. The chain is built from TRBV6-5 and TRBJ2-1; TRBD2 agrees at 13 bases. Germline assignment: CDR1 MNHEY and CDR2 SVGAGI. V dropped 5 bases and J dropped 8; count of bases not matched to a gene: 6. This CDR3 is built from 15 residues.

The V and J genes are TRBV5-6 and TRBJ1-1; D unresolved. Germline V gives CDR1 SGHDT, CDR2 YYEEEE. The CDR3 runs 13 residues. The ends were cut back, 5 bases at V and 1 base at J, with 9 bases in the middle. The CDR3 reads CASRLRRNTEAFF. Written as DNA, the CDR3 is TGTGCCAGCAGGTTGCGTAGGAACACTGAAGCTTTCTTT.

The rearrangement joins TRBV19 to TRBJ2-7; no reliable D call. From germline, CDR1 is LNHDA and CDR2 SQIVND (reference sequence). V lost 7 bases and J 6 bases, leaving 13 bases between the germline ends. The CDR3 is 12 amino acids. CDR3 amino acids: CASTSSSGEQYF. CDR3 coding DNA: TGTGCCAGTACCTCGAGCTCGGGCGAGCAGTACTTC.

The rearrangement links TRBV5-1 to TRBJ2-3; D perhaps matches TRBD2 (5 bases). The CDR3 extends over 15 amino acids. CDR1 SGHRS and CDR2 YFSETQ come from the germline V gene. Trimming shortened V by 0 bases and J by 4 bases, and 12 bases separated the two germline ends. CDR3 coding DNA: TGCGCCAGCAGCTTGGGGCTAGCTCTGGCAGATACGCAGTATTTT. Translated, it gives CASSLGLALADTQYF.